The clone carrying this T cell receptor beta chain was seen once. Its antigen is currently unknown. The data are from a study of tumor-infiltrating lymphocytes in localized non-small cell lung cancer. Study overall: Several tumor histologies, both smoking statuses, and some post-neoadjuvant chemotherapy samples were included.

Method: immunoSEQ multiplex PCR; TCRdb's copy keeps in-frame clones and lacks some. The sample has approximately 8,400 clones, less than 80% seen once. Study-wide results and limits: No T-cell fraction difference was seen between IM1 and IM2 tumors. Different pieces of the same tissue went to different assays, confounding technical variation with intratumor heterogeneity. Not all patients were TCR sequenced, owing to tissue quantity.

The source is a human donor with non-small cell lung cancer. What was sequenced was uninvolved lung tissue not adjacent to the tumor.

The CDR3 region has the DNA TGTGCCAGCAGTACGAAAAGAAGCGCGTATACGCAGTATTTT. Translating gives CASSTKRSAYTQYF. The chain links TRBV28 to TRBJ2-3; D is unresolved. This CDR3 has 14 amino acids. Germline V gives CDR1 MDHEN, CDR2 SYDVKM. V lost 5 bases and J 7 bases, leaving 16 bases between the germline ends.